This entry lists 19 T cell receptor beta chains sequenced from one sample in a study of blood T cell repertoires in COVID-19. TCRdb's table, derived via immunoSEQ multiplex PCR, lists solely in-frame clones and lacks some. The sample comprises roughly 30,000 clones, more than 70% of which are singletons, and more than 9.5% rests with the top ten. Sequenced material: peripheral blood. All receptors come from a man at least 80 years old with active COVID-19.

The rearrangement uses TRBV2 and TRBJ2-7; TRBD1 matches 7 bases. Germline trimming cut 5 bases from V and 0 bases from J; bases unmatched to any gene: 13. Germline V gives CDR1 SNHLY, CDR2 FYNNEI. This CDR3 has 17 residues. This CDR3 reads CASSLGRDSRSSYEQYF. The CDR3 DNA sequence: TGTGCCAGCAGTCTGGGAAGGGACAGCCGTAGCTCCTACGAGCAGTACTTC.

The chain is built from TRBV30 and TRBJ2-5; a possible D gene is TRBD2 (5 bases). V lost 4 bases, J lost 2 bases, and 11 bases lay in between. This CDR3 comprises 13 residues. Germline V CDR1 and CDR2: GTSNPN, SVGIG (reference sequence). The CDR3 nucleotides are TGTGCCTGGATTCCGGGGTCTCAAGAGACCCAGTACTTC. Amino acids: CAWIPGSQETQYF.

The chain employs TRBV7-8 and TRBJ1-1; D is uncertain. CDR3 size: 13 residues. Germline CDR1 is SGHVS and CDR2 is FQNEAQ. The V end lost 5 bases, the J end lost 4 bases, and 11 bases lay between the germline ends. The CDR3 region has the DNA TGTGCCAGCAGCCCACAGAGAAGCACTGAAGCTTTCTTT. This translates into CASSPQRSTEAFF.

This rearrangement joins TRBV3-1 (or the pseudogene TRBV3-2) to TRBJ2-3; D possibly corresponds to TRBD2 (6 bases). Germline lookup yields CDR1 LGHDT and CDR2 YNNKEL (reference sequence). The CDR3 sequence is 16 residues long. V was trimmed by 4 bases and J by 0 bases, leaving 14 bases between them. As DNA, the CDR3 is TGTGCCAGCAGCCCGAGGTGGGGAGGTAGCACAGATACGCAGTATTTT. This translates into CASSPRWGGSTDTQYF.

V gene TRBV12-3 or TRBV12-4 combines with J gene TRBJ1-1, with D tentatively TRBD1 (5 bases). V shed 2 bases and J shed 4 bases, with 8 bases lying between them. The CDR3 covers 13 residues. This chain's CDR3 is CASSLQGGTEAFF. The DNA for the CDR3 is TGTGCCAGCAGTTTACAGGGAGGCACTGAAGCTTTCTTT.

V is TRBV6-2 or TRBV6-3 and J is TRBJ2-7; TRBD2 matches at 12 bases. Germline V gene sequence: CDR1 MNHEY, CDR2 SVGEGT. The V segment lost 4 bases and the J segment 0 bases; nucleotides outside the gene matches: 10. This CDR3 is built from 18 residues. CDR3 sequence: CASSSRLAGASSSYEQYF. CDR3 in DNA: TGTGCCAGCAGTTCAAGACTAGCGGGGGCCTCGAGCTCCTACGAGCAGTACTTC.

This chain connects TRBV5-4 to TRBJ2-5, with 11 positions matching TRBD1. The CDR3 runs to 13 residues. With V trimmed by 4 bases and J by 7 bases, 3 bases remained unmatched. Germline CDR1 is SGHNT and CDR2 is YYREEE (reference sequence). CDR3 nucleotides: TGTGCCAGCAGCCCCGGGACAGGGGGGACCCAGTACTTC. Its translation: CASSPGTGGTQYF.

V and J are TRBV2 and TRBJ1-5; 8 nucleotides match TRBD1. Trimming removed 6 bases from V and 7 bases from J; junction bases left unmatched: 8. CDR3 length: 14 residues. Germline CDR1 reads SNHLY; CDR2 reads FYNNEI. The CDR3 loop reads CASSPGQGEQPQHF. CDR3 coding DNA: TGTGCCAGCAGCCCTGGACAGGGAGAACAGCCCCAGCATTTT. The variable domain in full, with the rest retrieved from reference TRBV2 and TRBJ1-5, is EPEVTQTPSHQVTQMGQEVILRCVPISNHLYFYWYRQILGQKVEFLVSFYNNEISEKSEIFDDQFSVERPDGSNFTLKIRSTKLEDSAMYFCASSPGQGEQPQHFGDGTRLSIL.

The chain links TRBV3-1 (or the pseudogene TRBV3-2) to TRBJ2-5; 7 positions match TRBD2. Germline lookup yields CDR1 LGHDT and CDR2 YNNKEL (reference sequence). J lost 5 bases, V lost 4 bases, and 10 bases had no gene match. The CDR3 extends over 15 amino acids. CDR3 sequence reads: CASSRTIGRGETQYF. The DNA for the CDR3 is TGTGCCAGCAGCCGGACCATTGGGCGGGGGGAGACCCAGTACTTC.

CDR3 residues: CASIRKGAGQPQHF. CDR3 nucleotides: TGTGCCAGCATCCGGAAGGGGGCCGGTCAGCCCCAGCATTTT. The chain joins TRBV28 to TRBJ1-5, with 7 bases matching TRBD1. After removal of 7 bases from V and 6 bases from J, the junction contained 9 bases not matched to a gene. CDR3 size: 14 residues. Looked up from germline, CDR1 is MDHEN and CDR2 is SYDVKM.

The CDR3 nucleotides read TGTGCCAGCTCACCGATGGAGGTGGGGAACGGCTACACCTTC. Protein: CASSPMEVGNGYTF. V is TRBV18 and J is TRBJ1-2; D gene uncertain. V lost 3 bases and J lost 8, with 16 bases in between. In germline, CDR1 is KGHSH, CDR2 LQKENI. This CDR3 comprises 14 residues. Full variable domain (outside the CDR3, taken from reference TRBV18 and TRBJ1-2): NAGVMQNPRHLVRRRGQEARLRCSPMKGHSHVYWYRQLPEEGLKFMVYLQKENIIDESGMPKERFSAEFPKEGPSILRIQQVVRGDSAAYFCASSPMEVGNGYTFGSGTRLTVV.

The chain has TRBV6-5 and TRBJ2-3, with 10 bases matching TRBD2. The V segment lost 7 bases and the J segment 7 bases; nucleotides outside the gene matches: 11. The CDR3 has 15 residues. Per the germline V gene, CDR1 is MNHEY and CDR2 is SVGAGI. CDR3 DNA sequence: TGTGCCAGCAACCCAGCGGGGGGGCCTTTAAATACGCAGTATTTT. Translation gives CASNPAGGPLNTQYF.

The chain carries TRBV19 and TRBJ1-5, with no clear D. CDR1 and CDR2 (germline): LNHDA, SQIVND (reference sequence). This CDR3 has 14 residues. V lost 3 bases and J 8 bases, leaving 14 bases between the germline ends. The CDR3 nucleotides read TGTGCCAGTAGTATGCATCAAGAGCGGGAGCCCCAGCATTTT. This translates into CASSMHQEREPQHF.

This CDR3 is CATESGGRGEQFF. In DNA, the CDR3 is TGTGCCACCGAAAGCGGGGGCCGGGGTGAGCAGTTCTTC. This chain connects TRBV3-1 (or the pseudogene TRBV3-2) to TRBJ2-1, with TRBD2 identical over 8 bases. The V and J ends lost 10 bases and 9 bases, in that order; junction bases with no gene match: 11. CDR3 length: 13 residues. Germline CDR1 LGHDT, CDR2 YNNKEL (reference sequence).

This chain uses TRBV10-3 with TRBJ2-5; unclear D gene. The CDR3 runs 13 residues. V gave up 1 base and J gave up 1 base, with 4 bases separating them. Germline loops: CDR1 ENHRY, CDR2 SYGVKD. For the CDR3, the DNA is TGTGCCATCAGTGAGTTCGGCCAAGAGACCCAGTACTTC. As protein: CAISEFGQETQYF.

J is TRBJ2-7 and V is TRBV12-2; TRBD2 is the table's D call, not checked against the DNA. TRBV12-2 is labeled a pseudogene. This CDR3 region has 20 residues. In DNA form, the CDR3 reads TGTGCAAGTCGCTTACGACTAGCGGGGGGTACCACAACCACCGGGTACGAGCAGTACTTC. It codes for CASRLRLAGGTTTTGYEQYF.

This rearrangement joins TRBV5-6 to TRBJ2-1, with D unclear. The CDR3 totals 17 residues. V was clipped by 3 bases and J by 8 bases, with 24 bases between them. Germline-derived CDR1 and CDR2 are SGHDT and YYEEEE. This CDR3 reads CASSSNALALATYEQFF. The CDR3 nucleotides read TGTGCCAGCAGCTCAAACGCCCTGGCCTTAGCTACCTATGAGCAGTTCTTC. Filled out from reference TRBV5-6 and TRBJ2-1, the complete variable domain reads DAGVTQSPTHLIKTRGQQVTLRCSPKSGHDTVSWYQQALGQGPQFIFQYYEEEERQRGNFPDRFSGHQFPNYSSELNVNALLLGDSALYLCASSSNALALATYEQFFGPGTRLTVL.

V and J are TRBV6-1 and TRBJ2-2; the D gene is possibly TRBD1 (5 bases). The CDR3 has 15 amino acids. CDR1 is MNHNS, CDR2 SASEGT, per germline. V dropped 0 bases and J dropped 4 bases, with 9 bases sitting between them. The CDR3 coding sequence is TGTGCCAGCAGTGAAGCTCGGACATTCACCGGGGAGCTGTTTTTT. Protein sequence: CASSEARTFTGELFF.

This chain joins TRBV20-1 and TRBJ1-2, with 7 bases matching TRBD1. J gave up 5 bases and V 3 bases, and 15 bases lay outside the gene matches. This CDR3 region has 16 residues. Per germline, CDR1 DFQATT and CDR2 SNEGSKA (reference sequence). Here the CDR3 reads CSASGEQGLLTYGYTF. The CDR3 DNA reads TGCAGTGCTAGTGGGGAACAGGGGCTCTTGACTTATGGCTACACCTTC.